A selection of T cell receptor beta chains follows, all from one sample in a study of blood T cell repertoires in COVID-19. TCRdb's copy holds only in-frame clones and misses some; the assay was immunoSEQ multiplex PCR. The sample has about 210,000 clones, around 89% seen once. Input material: PBMCs or T cells enriched from blood (not recorded which). Receptors were obtained from a woman aged 18-29 years who had recovered from COVID-19. Each CDR3 is given with its conserved first and last residue. Each record gives: V gene, D gene, clone size, CDR3 length, J gene, CDR3 DNA, CDR3 protein. The D gene is left open where the match is weak. The size entry is marked missing in some rows and otherwise reads once, few, many or a size class.

v_gene: TRBV4-1; d_gene: NA; abundance: NA; len: 14; j_gene: TRBJ1-5; CDR3nt: TGCGCCAGCAGCCAAGAATCCCGGAATCAGCCCCAGCATTTT; CDR3aa: CASSQESRNQPQHF
v_gene: TRBV27; d_gene: TRBD1; abundance: once; len: 16; j_gene: TRBJ2-7; CDR3nt: TGTGCCAGCAGTTTTGGGGACAGGGGGACCTCCTACGAGCAGTACTTC; CDR3aa: CASSFGDRGTSYEQYF
v_gene: TRBV5-4; d_gene: TRBD1; abundance: NA; len: 16; j_gene: TRBJ2-4; CDR3nt: TGTGCCAGCAGCGAGCTGGTGACAGGGAGCAAAAACATTCAGTACTTC; CDR3aa: CASSELVTGSKNIQYF
v_gene: TRBV27; d_gene: TRBD1; abundance: NA; len: 13; j_gene: TRBJ1-2; CDR3nt: TGTGCCAGCAGGTACGGGACAGGGGTTGGCTACACCTTC; CDR3aa: CASRYGTGVGYTF
v_gene: TRBV19; d_gene: TRBD2; abundance: NA; len: 17; j_gene: TRBJ2-1; CDR3nt: TGTGCCAGTAGTCAGGGACTGGGACTAGCGGGGAAGAATGAGCAGTTCTTC; CDR3aa: CASSQGLGLAGKNEQFF
v_gene: TRBV30; d_gene: TRBD1; abundance: NA; len: 15; j_gene: TRBJ1-1; CDR3nt: TGTGCCTGGAGTAATTTCAGGGGGAGAGGCACTGAAGCTTTCTTT; CDR3aa: CAWSNFRGRGTEAFF
v_gene: TRBV27; d_gene: TRBD1; abundance: NA; len: 14; j_gene: TRBJ1-5; CDR3nt: TGTGCCAGCAGTTTCGCAGGGGGCACGGCCCCCCAGCATTTT; CDR3aa: CASSFAGGTAPQHF
v_gene: TRBV27; d_gene: TRBD1; abundance: NA; len: 15; j_gene: TRBJ2-5; CDR3nt: TGTGCCAGCAGTTCCGGACAGGGGTTCTTGGAGACCCAGTACTTC; CDR3aa: CASSSGQGFLETQYF
v_gene: TRBV29-1; d_gene: TRBD1; abundance: NA; len: 15; j_gene: TRBJ1-2; CDR3nt: TGCAGCGTACTTCCAAGGGGGACAGGGGGAGAGGGCTACACCTTC; CDR3aa: CSVLPRGTGGEGYTF
v_gene: TRBV2; d_gene: NA; abundance: NA; len: 13; j_gene: TRBJ2-3; CDR3nt: TGTGCCAGCAACGTAGGGGGACCAGATACGCAGTATTTT; CDR3aa: CASNVGGPDTQYF
v_gene: TRBV5-1; d_gene: TRBD1; abundance: NA; len: 14; j_gene: TRBJ1-2; CDR3nt: TGCGCCAGCAGCTCGGGGGACAGAGAATATGGCTACACCTTC; CDR3aa: CASSSGDREYGYTF